This passage covers 13 T cell receptor beta chains from one sample sequenced in a study of T cells after posttransplantation cyclophosphamide. TCRdb's copy holds only in-frame clones and misses some; the assay was immunoSEQ multiplex PCR. This table holds tens of thousands of clones, just under 80% found once. Cyclophosphamide on days +3 and +4 followed busulfan-fludarabine conditioning and a marrow graft. The specimen comprised CD4+ T cells sorted from blood, sampled 1903 days after a stem cell transplant with posttransplant cyclophosphamide. The receptors shown here come from a female patient aged 40 to 50 who received an allogeneic stem cell transplant from a related donor, was CMV-positive, and had no GVHD. The T cells may partly be graft donor cells.

V and J are TRBV29-1 and TRBJ2-3; D might be TRBD1 (6 bases). Trimming removed 4 bases at V and 1 base at J, with 12 bases between. The CDR3 runs to 14 residues. Germline V lookup: CDR1 SQVTM, CDR2 ANQGSEA. The CDR3 protein is CSVGNRARTDTQYF. CDR3 nucleotides: TGCAGCGTTGGCAACAGGGCCCGCACAGATACGCAGTATTTT.

This clone was recorded a few times. V gene TRBV10-3 combines with J gene TRBJ1-1; possible D gene TRBD1, 5 bases. The germline V and J ends were trimmed by 3 bases and 8 bases, with 10 bases remaining between them. This CDR3 spans 12 amino acids. Germline V CDR1 and CDR2: ENHRY, SYGVKD. CDR3 coding DNA: TGTGCCATCAGTGATGTGGGGCCCGAAGCTTTCTTT. As protein: CAISDVGPEAFF.

The genes are TRBV12-5 and TRBJ1-1; 11 bases map to TRBD1. The CDR3 length is 15 residues. V lost 5 bases and J lost 1; bases outside the gene matches: 3. Germline-derived CDR1 and CDR2 are LGHNT and FRNRAP. The CDR3 reads CASGPGQGANTEAFF. The CDR3 nucleotides read TGTGCTAGTGGTCCCGGACAGGGGGCGAACACTGAAGCTTTCTTT.

V gene TRBV27 combines with J gene TRBJ1-2; 10 bases match TRBD1. Trimming removed 5 bases from V and 3 bases from J; junction bases left unmatched: 6. Germline CDR1 reads MNHEY; CDR2 reads SMNVEV (reference sequence). The CDR3 is made up of 15 amino acids. The DNA for the CDR3 is TGTGCCAGCAGTAGCCTCGGACAGGGGGACTATGGCTACACCTTC. Protein product: CASSSLGQGDYGYTF.

The rearrangement links TRBV25-1 to TRBJ2-3, with 12 positions matching TRBD2. The V gene end was trimmed by 6 bases and the J gene end by 2 bases; junction bases not matched to a gene: 6. The germline V gene has CDR1 MGHDK and CDR2 SYGVNS. The CDR3 is made up of 16 amino acids. The CDR3 protein is CASSSRLAGVTDTQYF. The CDR3 coding sequence is TGTGCCAGCAGCTCACGACTAGCGGGGGTCACAGATACGCAGTATTTT.

This chain links TRBV9 with TRBJ2-7, with D possibly TRBD2 on 6 matching bases. The germline CDR1 and CDR2 sequences are SGDLS and YYNGEE. This CDR3 has 14 residues. The V and J ends lost 2 bases and 1 base respectively, with 10 bases between them. CDR3 nucleotide sequence: TGTGCCAGCAGCGTCGGCGGGGAATCCTACGAGCAGTACTTC. It yields the protein CASSVGGESYEQYF.

V gene TRBV10-3 combines with J gene TRBJ1-5; D gene uncertain. Trimming stripped 0 bases from V and 4 bases from J, with 7 bases between. The CDR3 consists of 14 residues. Germline V gives CDR1 ENHRY, CDR2 SYGVKD. The CDR3 coding sequence is TGTGCCATCAGTGAGTCTTATGAGAATCAGCCCCAGCATTTT. Amino acids: CAISESYENQPQHF.

The chain has TRBV18 and TRBJ2-2; tentative D call: TRBD1 (5 bases). CDR3 size: 14 residues. Germline CDR1 reads KGHSH; CDR2 reads LQKENI. Trimming stripped 6 bases from V and 3 bases from J, with 11 bases between. CDR3 in DNA: TGTGCCAGCTCCAGGTTAGGGGACACCGGGGAGCTGTTTTTT. It codes for CASSRLGDTGELFF.

This chain links TRBV11-2 with TRBJ1-3; 9 bases align to TRBD1. V lost 6 bases and J lost 2; bases outside the gene matches: 5. The CDR3 runs to 15 residues. Per the germline V gene, CDR1 is SGHAT and CDR2 is FQNNGV. The CDR3 DNA follows: TGTGCCAGCAGTAAAACAGGGGGCACTGGAAACACCATATATTTT. Protein: CASSKTGGTGNTIYF.

The rearrangement links TRBV6-5 to TRBJ1-2; 7 bases match TRBD1. The CDR3 sequence is 14 residues long. J lost 4 bases, V lost 5 bases, and 7 bases had no gene match. Germline lookup yields CDR1 MNHEY and CDR2 SVGAGI. CDR3 protein: CASSPVQGSYGYTF. The CDR3 DNA is TGTGCCAGCAGTCCAGTACAGGGGTCCTATGGCTACACCTTC.

This chain uses TRBV5-1 with TRBJ1-4; 7 bases align to TRBD1. V shed 4 bases and J 2 bases; nucleotides not matched to a gene: 8. CDR3 length equals 16 residues. Germline CDR1 SGHRS, CDR2 YFSETQ. The CDR3 protein is CASSRGRPGTNEKLFF. The CDR3 nucleotides are TGCGCCAGCAGCAGGGGGCGCCCGGGGACTAATGAAAAACTGTTTTTT.

The chain links TRBV6-1 to TRBJ2-5; the D gene is possibly TRBD2 (6 bases). CDR3 size: 15 residues. Germline CDR1 MNHNS, CDR2 SASEGT. V shed 3 bases and J shed 2 bases, with 13 bases lying between them. The CDR3 here is CASSDTSIPQETQYF. CDR3 nucleotides: TGTGCCAGCAGTGATACTAGCATCCCTCAAGAGACCCAGTACTTC.

V gene TRBV19 combines with J gene TRBJ2-1, with D perhaps matching TRBD1 (5 bases). CDR1 and CDR2 (germline): LNHDA, SQIVND (reference sequence). This CDR3 comprises 14 residues. The V end lost 6 bases, the J end lost 5 bases, and 14 bases lay between the germline ends. The CDR3 sequence: CASSRRGQNNEQFF. CDR3 coding DNA: TGTGCCAGTAGCCGTCGCGGACAAAACAATGAGCAGTTCTTC.